The subject of this entry is one T cell receptor (beta chain). The specificity of this receptor is unknown. Base qualities are missing; no much larger clone stands one base away. The method behind the library was the immunoSEQ multiplex PCR assay. A mixture of 60 forward primers for TCR Vbeta segments and 13 reverse primers for TCR Jbeta segments was used in the multiplex PCR. A multiplex PCR assay on genomic DNA amplified the CDR3 region of rearranged TCR beta genes. Amplified TCR beta libraries were sequenced as 87-base-pair reads on the Illumina HiSeq System. The published analysis was carried out like this. A later analysis tallied around 87 million unique TCR beta chains across the 700 or so repertoires, and approximately 11 million of those chains were shared by two or more donors. To remove PCR and sequencing errors, raw reads were error-corrected and collapsed into unique sequences using a nearest-neighbor algorithm that merged closely related sequences. To assign V, D and J gene segments, CDR3 sequences were aligned to IMGT reference sequences. Each retained sequence needed at least a six-nucleotide match to both a V gene segment and a J gene segment. A rearrangement was called productive if the CDR3 had no stop codons and remained in frame with V and J, and every other rearrangement was called non-productive. CDR3 was defined according to IMGT convention as the region running from the second conserved V-encoded cysteine to the conserved J-encoded phenylalanine. In an earlier analysis of roughly 610 of the donors, sequences lacking an unambiguous match to a single V gene segment were excluded. In an earlier analysis of several hundred of the donors, V segments were called functional above 56.7% productive rearrangements and were called segregating when the between-donor standard deviation exceeded 5%. A statistical classification framework was built to diagnose cytomegalovirus status from the catalog of TCR beta chain sequences. In a later analysis, V and J genes were assigned by comparing TCR nucleotide sequences against IMGT/GENE-DB human TR gene sequences. In a later analysis, CDR3 sequences and most-parsimonious VDJ recombination scenarios were assigned using the TCRdist pipeline. In a later analysis, each TCR beta chain was defined by its CDR3 amino acid sequence together with its V-gene family, and reads lacking a unique V-gene family were excluded. In a later analysis, 450 to 600 highly shared, low-generation-probability nucleotide sequences were removed to address suspected cross-contamination and a sequencing artifact. For each public chain, a later analysis derived a clonal expansion index from normalized ranks of inferred template counts within each repertoire. In a later analysis, generation probabilities were computed with a VDJ recombination model fitted to out-of-frame rearrangements, and the resulting probabilities were checked against IGoR. Hypergeometric tests were used in a later analysis to score TCR-TCR, TCR-HLA and TCR-CMV co-occurrence, with a repertoire-size bias correction applied to the TCR pairs. In a later analysis, false discovery rates were estimated by permuting HLA or CMV assignments 20 times. In a later analysis, co-occurring TCRs were grouped using DBSCAN, with TCRdist sequence similarity added in when clustering inside HLA-allele-positive subsets. Repertoires with fewer than 30,000 or more than 120,000 public chains were left out of co-occurrence clustering, as were about 5 repertoires with anomalous nucleotide sharing. Sourced from immuneACCESS, this table was stored by TCRdb with only in-frame sequences that have V and J called. A share of the clones is absent; for the studies checked, an unresolved V gene accounts for under half, and the remainder has no known explanation. The V and J calls and clone size are taken from that table; D and trimming were inferred from the DNA. This sample holds about 110,000 clones; 65% to 80% were observed only once. The biggest ten clones account for more than 3% of the sample.

The entry originates in a study of cytomegalovirus exposure and HLA in healthy donors (dated by TCRdb to about 2017). About the study as a whole: An earlier analysis of roughly 500 of the donors reported about 250 Gb of sequence data and 117 million unique TCR beta sequences from about 179 million T cells. About 280 gigabases of sequencing data and around 90 million unique TCR sequences made up an early release that covered roughly 670 HLA-typed donors. Of the 300 to 450 genotyped donors, 81% were placed in the genetic ancestry cluster associated with self-reported Caucasian donors. The study aimed to test whether signatures of past pathogen exposure could be identified by cataloging public T cell receptors. The study used immunosequencing to profile the T cell repertoires of several hundred subjects and linked those repertoires to cytomegalovirus serostatus. A separate validation cohort of approximately 130 different subjects was used in addition to the roughly 700-subject first cohort. High-throughput TCR immunosequencing, statistical association of individual TCRs with disease status, and machine learning were combined to predict cytomegalovirus infection status. In a later analysis, previously published TCR beta repertoires from several hundred donors were re-analyzed and high-resolution HLA genotyping was added so that TCR occurrence patterns could be studied. Rather than using new phenotypic data, the later analysis identified candidate immune exposures from TCR beta sequences and from how often those sequences occurred across donors. An earlier analysis of nearly 600 of the donors applied high-throughput TCR beta sequencing to assess whether each TCR beta V gene segment acted as functional or pseudogenic. Donor age, sex, ethnicity and CMV serostatus were compiled together with the repertoire data. A later genetic analysis used genome-wide SNP genotypes for about 60% of the roughly 700 donors, treating that subset as a discovery cohort. All discovery cohort repertoires had been generated on a single sequencing platform. Class I and class II HLA loci were covered by the typing at four-digit resolution. The number of typed donors differed by locus: about 620-640 for A, B, C, DRB1 and DQB1; 500 to 550 for DQA1; approximately 610 for DPA1; and 400 to 480 for DPB1. Roughly 5 DR-DQ haplotypes were treated as single units for association and clustering because of strong linkage in the cohort. Among around 400 genotyped donors of the cohort, an average of about 240,000 unique TCR beta nucleotide sequences was sequenced per donor, of which about 18% were non-productive.

Including cysteine and phenylalanine, the CDR3 has 16 amino acids. The read is trimmed to its CDR3 DNA, 48 bases read in frame from base 1. V loses 5 bases at its end and J loses 3 bases; junction bases beyond the gene matches: 8. CDR1 and CDR2 were assigned from the germline V gene as SGHVS and FNYEAQ. In total, 630 or so healthy bone marrow donors made up the cohort. All cohort members were sampled while nominally healthy, although unrecorded immune exposures were likely present. The donor tested CMV seronegative and was one of the 352 seronegative cohort members. A peripheral blood sample was provided by each donor, and peripheral blood mononuclear cells were used for TCR beta sequencing. The Qiagen DNeasy Blood Extraction Kit was used to extract genomic DNA from the blood cell samples. Study-level results and caveats: Because the 87-base-pair reads could not distinguish some IMGT-functional V segments, including TRBV6-2 and TRBV6-3, those segments were excluded. In a later genetic analysis, a missense DCLRE1C variant was associated with V-gene and J-gene trimming of TCR beta chains, and the association was replicated in an independent cohort. A cluster of highly shared sequence variants was judged likely to be a technical artifact of the sequencing pipeline. Several of the top co-occurrence clusters appeared to be linked to parvovirus B19, influenza, CMV and Epstein-Barr virus, according to a later analysis. Because counts were too low, seventeen rarely observed V segments, including chromosome 9 orphons, were excluded from the earlier analysis of 587 of the donors. Sequencing depth was assumed to be roughly uniform across donors in the presence/absence analyses, though that assumption may not hold. For the cohort, immune exposure information was limited to CMV serostatus. In a later analysis, HLA-associated TCR beta chains showed more clonal expansion and lower generation probabilities than non-associated chains that were equally common. The study listed 150 to 200 TCR beta chains as associated with cytomegalovirus. A further reported finding was that TCR beta sequences accurately predicted the HLA-A and HLA-B alleles for most subjects in the first cohort. HLA typing was unavailable for some donors at each locus, so association tests used only the typed subset. Most CMV-associated TCR beta chains appeared to be HLA-restricted in a later analysis, and the HLA associations seemed to be driven largely by CMV exposure. The authors suggested that the approach could potentially be extended to other disease states and immunological phenotypes. Compared with the approximately 700-donor mean, donors in an Asian-associated ancestry cluster had fewer N-insertions in productive TCRs, according to a later genetic analysis. Most TCR sequences were seen in very few donors, while some public TCRs were found in many individuals. The classifier was reported to diagnose cytomegalovirus status with high specificity and sensitivity in both the original and validation cohorts. Correlated functional status among segregating V segments might reflect linkage disequilibrium, but an unknown experimental factor could not be ruled out. At a false discovery rate of 0.05, a later analysis linked fewer than 20,000 TCR beta sequences to specific HLA alleles. An earlier analysis of some 560 of the donors showed that most TCR beta V segments appeared in productive rearrangements either about 87% or about 30% of the time, which broadly matched IMGT annotations. A few of the identified cytomegalovirus-associated TCR beta chains were confirmed in vitro to be specific for cytomegalovirus antigens. In this cohort, only TCR beta chains were sequenced, and detectable features were limited by the absence of alpha or paired-chain data. When HLA alleles, especially DR and DQ, strongly co-occurred, attributing TCR associations to individual alleles was difficult. According to a later analysis, TCR association rates differed among HLA loci, with DRB1 alleles showing the most associated TCRs and HLA-C alleles showing the fewest.

The source is a man between 60 and 75 years old in good health and CMV-seronegative. The V and J genes are TRBV7-6 and TRBJ2-3; the central 10 bases match TRBD2. Sample: PBMCs. The CDR3 amino acid sequence is: CASSPLGLAVTDTQYF. The DNA sequence is as follows: TGTGCCAGCAGCCCGCTCGGACTAGCGGTGACAGATACGCAGTATTTT.